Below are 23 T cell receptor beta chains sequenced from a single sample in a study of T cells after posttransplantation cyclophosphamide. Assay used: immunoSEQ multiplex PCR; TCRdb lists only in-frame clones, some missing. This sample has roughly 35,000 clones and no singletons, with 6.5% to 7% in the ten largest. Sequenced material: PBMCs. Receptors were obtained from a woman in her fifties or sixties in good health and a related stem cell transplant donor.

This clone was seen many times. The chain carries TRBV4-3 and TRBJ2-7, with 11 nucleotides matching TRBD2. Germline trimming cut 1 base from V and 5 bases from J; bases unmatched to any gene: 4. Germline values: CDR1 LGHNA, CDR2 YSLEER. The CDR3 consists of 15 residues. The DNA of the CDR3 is TGCGCCAGCAGCCAAGTAGCGGGAGGGCCTAACGAGCAGTACTTC. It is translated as CASSQVAGGPNEQYF.

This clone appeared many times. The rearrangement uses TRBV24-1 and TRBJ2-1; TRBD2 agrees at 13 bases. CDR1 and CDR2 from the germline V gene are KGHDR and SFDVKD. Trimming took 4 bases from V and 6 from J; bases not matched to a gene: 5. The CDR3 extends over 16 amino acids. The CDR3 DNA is TGTGCCACCAGTGACACTGGGACTAGCGGGATCAATGAGCAGTTCTTC. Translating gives CATSDTGTSGINEQFF.

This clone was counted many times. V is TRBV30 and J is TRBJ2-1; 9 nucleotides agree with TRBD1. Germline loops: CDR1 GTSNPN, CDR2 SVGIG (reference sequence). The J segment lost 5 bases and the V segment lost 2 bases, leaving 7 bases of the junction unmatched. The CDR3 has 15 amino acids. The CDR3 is CAWSRDRGVDNEQFF. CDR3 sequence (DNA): TGTGCCTGGAGTCGCGACAGGGGGGTCGACAATGAGCAGTTCTTC.

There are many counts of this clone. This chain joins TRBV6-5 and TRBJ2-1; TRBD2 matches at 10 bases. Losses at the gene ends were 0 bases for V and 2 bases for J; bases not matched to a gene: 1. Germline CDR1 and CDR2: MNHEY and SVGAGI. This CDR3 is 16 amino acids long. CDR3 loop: CASSYSTSGAYNEQFF. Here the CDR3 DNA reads TGTGCCAGCAGTTACTCTACTAGCGGGGCCTACAATGAGCAGTTCTTC.

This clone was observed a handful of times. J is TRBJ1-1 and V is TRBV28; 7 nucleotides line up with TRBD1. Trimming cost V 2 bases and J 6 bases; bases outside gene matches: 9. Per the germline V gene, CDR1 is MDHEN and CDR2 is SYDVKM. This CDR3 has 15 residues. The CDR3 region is CASSLIGGGRPEAFF. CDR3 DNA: TGTGCCAGCAGTTTAATAGGGGGCGGGCGACCTGAAGCTTTCTTT.

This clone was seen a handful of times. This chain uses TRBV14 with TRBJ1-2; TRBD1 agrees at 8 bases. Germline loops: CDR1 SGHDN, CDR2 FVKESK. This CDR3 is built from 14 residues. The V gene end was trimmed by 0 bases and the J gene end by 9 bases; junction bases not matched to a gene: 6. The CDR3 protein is CASSQDRTGRRYTF. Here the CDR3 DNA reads TGTGCCAGCAGCCAAGATCGGACAGGGCGACGCTACACCTTC.

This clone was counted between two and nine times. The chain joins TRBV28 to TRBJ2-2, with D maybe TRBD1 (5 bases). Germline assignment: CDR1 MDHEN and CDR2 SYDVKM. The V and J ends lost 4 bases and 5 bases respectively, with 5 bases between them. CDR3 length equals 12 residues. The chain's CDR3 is CASSSGTGELFF. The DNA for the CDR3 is TGTGCCAGCAGTTCAGGGACCGGGGAGCTGTTTTTT. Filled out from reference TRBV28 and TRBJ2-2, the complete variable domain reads DVKVTQSSRYLVKRTGEKVFLECVQDMDHENMFWYRQDPGLGLRLIYFSYDVKMKEKGDIPEGYSVSREKKERFSLILESASTNQTSMYLCASSSGTGELFFGEGSRLTVL.

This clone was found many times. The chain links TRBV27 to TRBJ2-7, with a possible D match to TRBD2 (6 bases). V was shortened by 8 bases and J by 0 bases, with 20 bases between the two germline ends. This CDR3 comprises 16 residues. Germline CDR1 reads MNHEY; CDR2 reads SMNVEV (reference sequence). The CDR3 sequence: CASLSNSASDSYEQYF. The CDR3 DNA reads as TGTGCCAGCCTCTCTAACAGCGCTAGCGACTCCTACGAGCAGTACTTC.

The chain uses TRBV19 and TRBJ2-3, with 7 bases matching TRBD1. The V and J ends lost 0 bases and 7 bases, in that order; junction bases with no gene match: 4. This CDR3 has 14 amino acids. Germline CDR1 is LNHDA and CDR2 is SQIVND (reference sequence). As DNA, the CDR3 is TGTGCCAGTAGTATAGATAGGACAGGCTATACGCAGTATTTT. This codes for CASSIDRTGYTQYF.

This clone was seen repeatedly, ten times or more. The DNA of the CDR3 is TGTGCCAGCAGTTGGGTTGGGACGGATGACAGGGAGCAGTTCTTC. Amino acids: CASSWVGTDDREQFF. The chain uses TRBV28 and TRBJ2-1, with a tentative D call TRBD1 (6 bases). Looked up from germline, CDR1 is MDHEN and CDR2 is SYDVKM. The germline V and J ends were trimmed by 4 bases and 10 bases, with 20 bases remaining between them. The CDR3 is made up of 15 amino acids.

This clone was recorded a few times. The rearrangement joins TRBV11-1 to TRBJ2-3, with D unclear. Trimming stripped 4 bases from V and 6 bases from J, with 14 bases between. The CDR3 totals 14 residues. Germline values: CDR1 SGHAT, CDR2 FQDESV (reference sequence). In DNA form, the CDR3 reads TGTGCCAGCAGCTCCCAGCTCGCAGGTGATACGCAGTATTTT. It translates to CASSSQLAGDTQYF.

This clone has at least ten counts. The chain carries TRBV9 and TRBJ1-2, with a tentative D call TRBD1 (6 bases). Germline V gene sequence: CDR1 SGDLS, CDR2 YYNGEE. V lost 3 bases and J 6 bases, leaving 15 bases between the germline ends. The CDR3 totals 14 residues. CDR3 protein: CASSGSTGLHGYTF. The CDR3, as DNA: TGTGCCAGCAGCGGTTCTACAGGGCTCCATGGCTACACCTTC.

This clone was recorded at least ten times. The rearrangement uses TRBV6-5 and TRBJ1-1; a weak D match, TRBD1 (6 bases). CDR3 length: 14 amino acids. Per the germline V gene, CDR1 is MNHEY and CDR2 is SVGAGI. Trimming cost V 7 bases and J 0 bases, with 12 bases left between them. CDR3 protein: CASTDRRLNTEAFF. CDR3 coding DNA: TGTGCCAGCACCGACAGGAGATTGAACACTGAAGCTTTCTTT.

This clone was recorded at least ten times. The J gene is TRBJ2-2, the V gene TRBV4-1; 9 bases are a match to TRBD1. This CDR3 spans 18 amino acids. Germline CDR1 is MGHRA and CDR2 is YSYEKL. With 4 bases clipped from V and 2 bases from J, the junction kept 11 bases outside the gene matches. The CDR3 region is CASSRSGTGRSNTGELFF. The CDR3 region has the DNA TGCGCCAGCAGCCGGAGTGGGACAGGGCGCTCAAACACCGGGGAGCTGTTTTTT.

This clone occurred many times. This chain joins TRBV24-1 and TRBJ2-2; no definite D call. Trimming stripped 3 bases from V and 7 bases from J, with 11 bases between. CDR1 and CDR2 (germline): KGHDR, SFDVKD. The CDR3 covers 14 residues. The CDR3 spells CATSDPRSVGELFF. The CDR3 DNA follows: TGTGCCACCAGTGATCCCAGGTCGGTCGGGGAGCTGTTTTTT.

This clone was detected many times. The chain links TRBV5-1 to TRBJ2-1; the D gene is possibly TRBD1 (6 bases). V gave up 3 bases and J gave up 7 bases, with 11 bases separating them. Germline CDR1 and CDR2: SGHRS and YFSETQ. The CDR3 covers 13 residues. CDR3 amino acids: CASSSLGQNEQFF. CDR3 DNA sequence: TGCGCCAGCAGCTCACTAGGACAGAATGAGCAGTTCTTC.

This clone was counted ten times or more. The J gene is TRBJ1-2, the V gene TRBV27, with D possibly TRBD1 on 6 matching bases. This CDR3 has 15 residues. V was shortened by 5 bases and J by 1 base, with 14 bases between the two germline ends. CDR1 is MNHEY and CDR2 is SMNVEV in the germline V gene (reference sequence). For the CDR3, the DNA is TGTGCCAGCAGTACGGGCGCAGGGGTTAACTATGGCTACACCTTC. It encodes CASSTGAGVNYGYTF.

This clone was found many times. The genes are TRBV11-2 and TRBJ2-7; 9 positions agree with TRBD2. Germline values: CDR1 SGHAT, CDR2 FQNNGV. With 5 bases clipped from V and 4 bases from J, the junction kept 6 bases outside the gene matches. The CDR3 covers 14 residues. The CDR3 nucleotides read TGTGCCAGCAGCCCCTTAGCGGGAGTTTACGAGCAGTACTTC. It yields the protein CASSPLAGVYEQYF. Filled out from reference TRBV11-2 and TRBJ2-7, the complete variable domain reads EAGVAQSPRYKIIEKRQSVAFWCNPISGHATLYWYQQILGQGPKLLIQFQNNGVVDDSQLPKDRFSAERLKGVDSTLKIQPAKLEDSAVYLCASSPLAGVYEQYFGPGTRLTVT.

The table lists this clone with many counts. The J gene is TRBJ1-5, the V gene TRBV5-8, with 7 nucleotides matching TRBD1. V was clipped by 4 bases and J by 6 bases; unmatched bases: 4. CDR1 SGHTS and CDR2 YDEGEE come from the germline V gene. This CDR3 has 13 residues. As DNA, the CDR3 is TGTGCCAGCAGCACAGGGGAGGGTCAGCCCCAGCATTTT. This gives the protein CASSTGEGQPQHF.

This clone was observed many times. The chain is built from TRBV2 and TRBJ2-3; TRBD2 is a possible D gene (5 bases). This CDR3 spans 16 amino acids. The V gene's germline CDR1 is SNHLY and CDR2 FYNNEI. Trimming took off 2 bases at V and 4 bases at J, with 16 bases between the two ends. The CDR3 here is CASSELTISRPDTQYF. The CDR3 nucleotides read TGTGCCAGCAGTGAACTGACTATCTCGCGACCAGATACGCAGTATTTT. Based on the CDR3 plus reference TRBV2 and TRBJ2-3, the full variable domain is EPEVTQTPSHQVTQMGQEVILRCVPISNHLYFYWYRQILGQKVEFLVSFYNNEISEKSEIFDDQFSVERPDGSNFTLKIRSTKLEDSAMYFCASSELTISRPDTQYFGPGTRLTVL.

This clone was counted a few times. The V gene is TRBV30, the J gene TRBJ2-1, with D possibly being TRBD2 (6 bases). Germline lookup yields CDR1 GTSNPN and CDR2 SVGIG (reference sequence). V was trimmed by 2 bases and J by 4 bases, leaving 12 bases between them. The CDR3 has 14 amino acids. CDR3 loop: CAWSKSGPYNEQFF. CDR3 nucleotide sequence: TGTGCCTGGAGTAAAAGCGGGCCTTACAATGAGCAGTTCTTC.

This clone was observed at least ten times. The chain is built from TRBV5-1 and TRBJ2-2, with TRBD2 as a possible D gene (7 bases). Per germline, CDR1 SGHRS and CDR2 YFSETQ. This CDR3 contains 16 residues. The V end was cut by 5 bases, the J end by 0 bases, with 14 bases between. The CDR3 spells CASSRTGGSNTGELFF. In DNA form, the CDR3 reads TGCGCCAGCAGTCGTACGGGGGGCTCGAACACCGGGGAGCTGTTTTTT. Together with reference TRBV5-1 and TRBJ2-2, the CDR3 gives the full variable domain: KAGVTQTPRYLIKTRGQQVTLSCSPISGHRSVSWYQQTPGQGLQFLFEYFSETQRNKGNFPGRFSGRQFSNSRSEMNVSTLELGDSALYLCASSRTGGSNTGELFFGEGSRLTVL.

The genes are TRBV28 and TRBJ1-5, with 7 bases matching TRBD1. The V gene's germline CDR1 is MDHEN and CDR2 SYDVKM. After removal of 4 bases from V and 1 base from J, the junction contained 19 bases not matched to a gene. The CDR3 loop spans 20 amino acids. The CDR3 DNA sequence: TGTGCCAGCAGTTGGTCCTTCCTTGCGACAGGGCTTGGGAGCAATCAGCCCCAGCATTTT. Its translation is CASSWSFLATGLGSNQPQHF.